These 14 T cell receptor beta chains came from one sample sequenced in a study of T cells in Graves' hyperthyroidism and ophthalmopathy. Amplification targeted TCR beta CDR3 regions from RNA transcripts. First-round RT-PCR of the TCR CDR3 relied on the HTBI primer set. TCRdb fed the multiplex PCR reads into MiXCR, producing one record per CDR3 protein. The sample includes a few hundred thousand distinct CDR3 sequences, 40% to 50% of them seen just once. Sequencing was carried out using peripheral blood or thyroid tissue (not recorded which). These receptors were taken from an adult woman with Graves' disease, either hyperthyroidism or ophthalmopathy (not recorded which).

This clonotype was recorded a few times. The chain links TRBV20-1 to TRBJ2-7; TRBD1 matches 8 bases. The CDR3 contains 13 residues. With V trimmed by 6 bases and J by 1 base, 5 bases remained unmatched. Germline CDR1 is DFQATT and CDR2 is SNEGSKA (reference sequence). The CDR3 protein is CSAVGQDSYEQYF. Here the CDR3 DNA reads TGCAGTGCCGTGGGACAGGATTCCTACGAGCAGTACTTC.

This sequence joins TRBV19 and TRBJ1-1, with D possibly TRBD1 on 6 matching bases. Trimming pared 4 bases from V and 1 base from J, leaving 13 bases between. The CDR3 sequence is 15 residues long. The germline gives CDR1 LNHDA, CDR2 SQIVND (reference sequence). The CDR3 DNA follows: TGTGCCAGTAGTACCAACAGGGCCGGGAACACTGAAGCTTTCTTT. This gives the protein CASSTNRAGNTEAFF.

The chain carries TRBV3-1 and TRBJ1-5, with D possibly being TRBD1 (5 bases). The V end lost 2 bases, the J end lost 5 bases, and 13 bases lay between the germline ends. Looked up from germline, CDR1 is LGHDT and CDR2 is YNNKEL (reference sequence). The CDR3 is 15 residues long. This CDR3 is CASSQHWGSDQPQHF. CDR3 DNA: TGTGCCAGCAGCCAACACTGGGGCTCCGATCAGCCCCAGCATTTT.

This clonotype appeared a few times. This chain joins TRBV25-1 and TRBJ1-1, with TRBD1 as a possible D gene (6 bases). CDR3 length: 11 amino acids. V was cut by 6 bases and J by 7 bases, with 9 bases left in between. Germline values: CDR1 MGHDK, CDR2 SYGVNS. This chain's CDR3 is CASRGGVEAFF. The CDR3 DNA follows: TGTGCCAGCAGAGGGGGGGTTGAAGCTTTCTTT.

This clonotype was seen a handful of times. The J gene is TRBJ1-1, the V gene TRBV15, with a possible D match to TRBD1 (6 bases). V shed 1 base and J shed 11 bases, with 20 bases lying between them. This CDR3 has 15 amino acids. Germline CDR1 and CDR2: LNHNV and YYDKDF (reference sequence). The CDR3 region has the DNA TGTGCCACCAGCAGAGGTTTGGGGGGCGTTAAGTTGGCTTTCTTT. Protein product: CATSRGLGGVKLAFF. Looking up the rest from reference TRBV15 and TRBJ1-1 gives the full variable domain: DAMVIQNPRYQVTQFGKPVTLSCSQTLNHNVMYWYQQKSSQAPKLLFHYYDKDFNNEADTPDNFQSRRPNTSFCFLDIRSPGLGDTAMYLCATSRGLGGVKLAFFGQGTRLTVV.

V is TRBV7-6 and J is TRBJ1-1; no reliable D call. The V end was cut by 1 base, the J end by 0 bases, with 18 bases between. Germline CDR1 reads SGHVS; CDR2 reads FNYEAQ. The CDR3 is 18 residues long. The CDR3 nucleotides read TGTGCCAGCAGCTTAGTCCCCAGGTACCCTCCTGTGAACACTGAAGCTTTCTTT. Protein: CASSLVPRYPPVNTEAFF. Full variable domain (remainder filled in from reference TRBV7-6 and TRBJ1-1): GAGVSQSPRYKVTKRGQDVALRCDPISGHVSLYWYRQALGQGPEFLTYFNYEAQQDKSGLPNDRFSAERPEGSISTLTIQRTEQRDSAMYRCASSLVPRYPPVNTEAFFGQGTRLTVV.

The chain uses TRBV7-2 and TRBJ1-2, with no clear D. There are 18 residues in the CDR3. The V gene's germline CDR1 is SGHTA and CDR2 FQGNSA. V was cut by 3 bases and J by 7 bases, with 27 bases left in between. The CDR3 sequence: CASSFPSVSVPGLGGYTF. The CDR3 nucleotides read TGTGCCAGCAGCTTTCCTTCTGTGTCGGTTCCCGGCTTGGGTGGCTACACCTTC.

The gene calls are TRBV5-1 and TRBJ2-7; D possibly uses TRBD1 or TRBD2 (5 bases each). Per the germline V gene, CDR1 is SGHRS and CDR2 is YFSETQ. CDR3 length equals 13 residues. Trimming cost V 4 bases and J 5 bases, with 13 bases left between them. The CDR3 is CASSPGTVDEQYF. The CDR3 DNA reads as TGCGCCAGCAGCCCCGGGACCGTAGACGAGCAGTACTTC.

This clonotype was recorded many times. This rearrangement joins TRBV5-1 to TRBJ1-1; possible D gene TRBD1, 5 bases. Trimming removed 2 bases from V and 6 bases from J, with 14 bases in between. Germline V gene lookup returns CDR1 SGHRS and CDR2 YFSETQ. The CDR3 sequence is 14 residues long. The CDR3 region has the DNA TGCGCCAGCAGCTTAACAGGAGGGGTCTCTGAAGCTTTCTTT. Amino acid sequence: CASSLTGGVSEAFF.

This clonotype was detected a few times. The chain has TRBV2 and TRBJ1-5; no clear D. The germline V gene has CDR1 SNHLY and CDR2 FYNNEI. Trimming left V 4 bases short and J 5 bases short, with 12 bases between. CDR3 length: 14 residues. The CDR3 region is CASSGLTQDQPQHF. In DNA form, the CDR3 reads TGTGCCAGCAGTGGGCTGACTCAGGATCAGCCCCAGCATTTT.

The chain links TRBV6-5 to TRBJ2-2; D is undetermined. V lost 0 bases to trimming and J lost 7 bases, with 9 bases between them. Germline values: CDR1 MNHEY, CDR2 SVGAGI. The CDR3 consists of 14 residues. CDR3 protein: CASSYSPLGGELFF. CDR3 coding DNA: TGTGCCAGCAGTTACTCCCCTCTCGGCGGGGAGCTGTTTTTT.

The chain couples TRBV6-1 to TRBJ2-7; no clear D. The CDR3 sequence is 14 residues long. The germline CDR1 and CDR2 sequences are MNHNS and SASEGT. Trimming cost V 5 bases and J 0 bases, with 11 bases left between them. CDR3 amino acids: CASSPWADSYEQYF. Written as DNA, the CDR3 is TGTGCCAGCAGTCCTTGGGCCGACTCCTACGAGCAGTACTTC.

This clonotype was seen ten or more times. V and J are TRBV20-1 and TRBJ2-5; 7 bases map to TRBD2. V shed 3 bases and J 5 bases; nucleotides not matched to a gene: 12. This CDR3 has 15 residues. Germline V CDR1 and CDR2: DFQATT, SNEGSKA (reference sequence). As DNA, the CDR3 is TGCAGTGCTAGTGGGGGGGGAGTGGCCTTGGAGACCCAGTACTTC. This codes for CSASGGGVALETQYF.

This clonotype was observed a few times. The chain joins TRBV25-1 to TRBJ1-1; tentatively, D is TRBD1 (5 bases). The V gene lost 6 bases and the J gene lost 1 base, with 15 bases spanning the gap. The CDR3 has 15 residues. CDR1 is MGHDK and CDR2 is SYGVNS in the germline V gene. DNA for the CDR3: TGTGCCAGCAGGACCTACGGGGCGAAGAACACTGAAGCTTTCTTT. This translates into CASRTYGAKNTEAFF. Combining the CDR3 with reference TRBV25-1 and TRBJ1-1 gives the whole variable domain EADIYQTPRYLVIGTGKKITLECSQTMGHDKMYWYQQDPGMELHLIHYSYGVNSTEKGDLSSESTVSRIRTEHFPLTLESARPSHTSQYLCASRTYGAKNTEAFFGQGTRLTVV.